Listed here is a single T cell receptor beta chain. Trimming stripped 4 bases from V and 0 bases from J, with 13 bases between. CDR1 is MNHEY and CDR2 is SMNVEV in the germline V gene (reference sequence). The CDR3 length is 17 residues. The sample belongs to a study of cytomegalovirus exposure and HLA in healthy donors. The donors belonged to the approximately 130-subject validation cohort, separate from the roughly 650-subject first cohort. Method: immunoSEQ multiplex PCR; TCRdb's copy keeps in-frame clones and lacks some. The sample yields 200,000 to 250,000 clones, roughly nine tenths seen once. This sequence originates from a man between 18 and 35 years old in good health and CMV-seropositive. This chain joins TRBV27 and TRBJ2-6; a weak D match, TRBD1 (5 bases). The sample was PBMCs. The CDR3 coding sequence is TGTGCCAGCAGTTCTAGGGGTTGGCCCTCTGGGGCCAACGTCCTGACTTTC. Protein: CASSSRGWPSGANVLTF.